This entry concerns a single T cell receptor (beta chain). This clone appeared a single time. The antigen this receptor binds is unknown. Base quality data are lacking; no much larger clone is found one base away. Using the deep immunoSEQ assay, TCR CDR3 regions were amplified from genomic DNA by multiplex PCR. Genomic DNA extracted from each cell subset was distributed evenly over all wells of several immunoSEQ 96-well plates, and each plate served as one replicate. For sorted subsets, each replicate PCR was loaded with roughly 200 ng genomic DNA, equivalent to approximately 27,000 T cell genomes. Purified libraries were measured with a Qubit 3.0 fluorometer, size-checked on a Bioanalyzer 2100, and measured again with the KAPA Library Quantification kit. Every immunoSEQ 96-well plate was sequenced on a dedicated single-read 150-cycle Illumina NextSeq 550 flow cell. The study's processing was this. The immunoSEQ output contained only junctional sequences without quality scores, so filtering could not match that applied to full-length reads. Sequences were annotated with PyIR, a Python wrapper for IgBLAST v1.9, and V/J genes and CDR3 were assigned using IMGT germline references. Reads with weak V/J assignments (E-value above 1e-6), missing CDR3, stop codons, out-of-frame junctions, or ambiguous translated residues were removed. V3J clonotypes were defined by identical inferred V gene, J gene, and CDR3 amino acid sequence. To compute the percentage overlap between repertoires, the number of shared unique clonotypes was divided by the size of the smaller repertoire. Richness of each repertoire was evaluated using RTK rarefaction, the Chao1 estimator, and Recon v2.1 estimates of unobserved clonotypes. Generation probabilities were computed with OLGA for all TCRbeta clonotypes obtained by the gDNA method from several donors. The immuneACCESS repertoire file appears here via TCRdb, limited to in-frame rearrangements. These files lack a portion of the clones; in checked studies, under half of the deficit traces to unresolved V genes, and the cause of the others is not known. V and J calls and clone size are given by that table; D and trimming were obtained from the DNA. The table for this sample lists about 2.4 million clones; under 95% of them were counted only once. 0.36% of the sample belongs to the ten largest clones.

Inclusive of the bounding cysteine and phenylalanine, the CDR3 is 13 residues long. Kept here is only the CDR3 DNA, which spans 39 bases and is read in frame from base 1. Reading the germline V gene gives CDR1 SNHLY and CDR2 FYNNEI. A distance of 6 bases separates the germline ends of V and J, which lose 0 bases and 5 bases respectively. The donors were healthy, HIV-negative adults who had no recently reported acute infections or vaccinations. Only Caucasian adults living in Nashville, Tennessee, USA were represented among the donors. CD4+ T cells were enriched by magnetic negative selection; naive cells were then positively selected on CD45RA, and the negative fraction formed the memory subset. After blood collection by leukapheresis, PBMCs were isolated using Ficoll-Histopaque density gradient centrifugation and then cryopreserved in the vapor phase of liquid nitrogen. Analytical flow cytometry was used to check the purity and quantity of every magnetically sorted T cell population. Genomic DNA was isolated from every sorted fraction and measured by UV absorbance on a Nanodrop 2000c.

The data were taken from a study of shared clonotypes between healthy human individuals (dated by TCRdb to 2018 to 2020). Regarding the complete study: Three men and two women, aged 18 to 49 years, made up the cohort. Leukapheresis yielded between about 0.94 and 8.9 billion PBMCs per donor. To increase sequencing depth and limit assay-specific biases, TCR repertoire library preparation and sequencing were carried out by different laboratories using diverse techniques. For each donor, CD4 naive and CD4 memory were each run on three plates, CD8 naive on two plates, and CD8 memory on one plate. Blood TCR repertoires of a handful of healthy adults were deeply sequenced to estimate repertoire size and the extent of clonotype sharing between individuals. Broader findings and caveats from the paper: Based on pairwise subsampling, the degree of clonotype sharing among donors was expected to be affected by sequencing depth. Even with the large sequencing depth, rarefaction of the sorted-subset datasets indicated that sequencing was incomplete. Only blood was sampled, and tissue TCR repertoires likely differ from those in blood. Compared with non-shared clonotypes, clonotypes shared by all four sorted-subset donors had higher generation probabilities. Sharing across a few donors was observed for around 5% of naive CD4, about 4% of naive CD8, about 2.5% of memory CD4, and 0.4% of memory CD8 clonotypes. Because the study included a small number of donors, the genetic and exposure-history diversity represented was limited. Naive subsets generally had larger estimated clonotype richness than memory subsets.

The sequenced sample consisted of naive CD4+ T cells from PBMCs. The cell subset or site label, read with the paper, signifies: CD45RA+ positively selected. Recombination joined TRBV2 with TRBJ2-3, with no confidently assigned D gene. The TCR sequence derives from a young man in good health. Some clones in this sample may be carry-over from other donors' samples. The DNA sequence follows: TGTGCCAGCAGTGAAGCGCTAGAAGATACGCAGTATTTT. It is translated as CASSEALEDTQYF. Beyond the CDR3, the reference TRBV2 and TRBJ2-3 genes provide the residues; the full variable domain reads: EPEVTQTPSHQVTQMGQEVILRCVPISNHLYFYWYRQILGQKVEFLVSFYNNEISEKSEIFDDQFSVERPDGSNFTLKIRSTKLEDSAMYFCASSEALEDTQYFGPGTRLTVL.